The sequence of this T cell receptor (beta chain) was determined in a study of blood T cell repertoires in COVID-19. Profiled with immunoSEQ multiplex PCR; TCRdb holds only in-frame clones, not every one. The table has tens of thousands of clones, less than 90% seen once. The TCR originated in a human donor in a cohort sampled during active COVID-19. Sequencing was done on a sample of peripheral blood.

CDR3 amino acids: CASTPDRAVGKLFF. For the CDR3, the DNA is TGTGCCAGCACCCCGGACAGGGCCGTTGGGAAACTGTTTTTT. The chain uses TRBV6-5 and TRBJ1-4; 8 bases align to TRBD1. The CDR3 has 14 residues. Germline CDR1 reads MNHEY; CDR2 reads SVGAGI. The V gene end was trimmed by 7 bases and the J gene end by 11 bases; junction bases not matched to a gene: 12.